The present entry profiles one T cell receptor (beta chain) with its context. The data derive from a study of shared clonotypes between healthy human individuals. Repertoires were generated with immunoSEQ multiplex PCR, while TCRdb's copy carries only in-frame clones and drops some. Found here are some 1,900,000 clones, about 94% of them singletons; the top ten hold approximately 1.2%. The CDR3 has 15 residues. V dropped 0 bases and J dropped 2; count of bases not matched to a gene: 4. The germline V gene encodes CDR1 SGHVS and CDR2 FNYEAQ. Naivety among CD8 cells was defined by CD45RO negativity and positive CCR7 selection, thereby excluding terminally differentiated effector memory CD45RA+ cells.

This receptor was obtained from a man younger than 35 in good health. V gene TRBV7-6 combines with J gene TRBJ2-7, with 7 bases matching TRBD1. What was sequenced was naive CD8+ T cells sorted from blood. CDR3 nucleotide sequence: TGTGCCAGCAGCTTAGCAGTCGGGACAGCCTACGAGCAGTACTTC. This codes for CASSLAVGTAYEQYF. The variable domain in full, with the rest retrieved from reference TRBV7-6 and TRBJ2-7, is GAGVSQSPRYKVTKRGQDVALRCDPISGHVSLYWYRQALGQGPEFLTYFNYEAQQDKSGLPNDRFSAERPEGSISTLTIQRTEQRDSAMYRCASSLAVGTAYEQYFGPGTRLTVT.